This entry lists 4 T cell receptor beta chains sequenced from one sample in a study of blood T cell repertoires in COVID-19. Data came from immunoSEQ multiplex PCR; TCRdb stores just in-frame clones and leaves some out. This sample yields roughly 45,000 clones, of which 84% are seen a single time; 4.4% belongs to the top ten. Sequenced material: peripheral blood. The receptors here all came from a man in his fifties or sixties with active COVID-19.

This chain joins TRBV27 and TRBJ1-1; the match to TRBD1 covers 7 bases. The V segment lost 5 bases and the J segment 11 bases; nucleotides outside the gene matches: 11. Germline loops: CDR1 MNHEY, CDR2 SMNVEV (reference sequence). This CDR3 spans 13 amino acids. The chain's CDR3 is CASSPSRDRDAFF. The CDR3, as DNA: TGTGCCAGCAGTCCCTCCCGAGACAGGGATGCTTTCTTT.

The chain links TRBV6-1 to TRBJ2-5; 8 nucleotides line up with TRBD1. The V gene's germline CDR1 is MNHNS and CDR2 SASEGT. J lost 5 bases, V lost 2 bases, and 7 bases had no gene match. This CDR3 is 15 amino acids long. The CDR3 coding sequence is TGTGCCAGCAGTGAACAGGGCAGGGGGCGGGAGACCCAGTACTTC. This encodes CASSEQGRGRETQYF.

The chain carries TRBV6-2 or TRBV6-3 and TRBJ1-1, with D uncertain. The CDR3 runs 12 residues. The germline CDR1 and CDR2 sequences are MNHEY and SVGEGT. V was pared by 5 bases and J by 7 bases, with 11 bases between. CDR3 DNA sequence: TGTGCCAGCAGTAGAACATATTATGAAGCTTTCTTT. This gives the protein CASSRTYYEAFF.

This CDR3 is CASSAGTGARGYEQYF. The CDR3 DNA follows: TGTGCCAGCAGCGCCGGGACAGGGGCCCGAGGCTACGAGCAGTACTTC. V usage is TRBV9 and J usage is TRBJ2-7, with 10 positions matching TRBD1. CDR3 size: 16 residues. J lost 3 bases, V lost 3 bases, and 9 bases had no gene match. Germline CDR1 and CDR2: SGDLS and YYNGEE.